This T cell receptor (beta chain) was sequenced in a study of T-cell memory formation after mild COVID-19. Overall study findings and caveats: Those CD4+ clones that contracted were mainly in CM and EM (CD8+ ones in EMRA).

This clonotype was seen more than once but under ten times. Its specificity is unknown. With constant-segment primers, 5'RACE yielded cDNA libraries of TCR alpha and TCR beta that carried sample barcodes and UMIs. A single record per CDR3 protein comes from TCRdb applying MiXCR to the 5' RACE reads. The data hold 210,000 or so distinct CDR3 sequences, with roughly 30% observed a single time. There are 13 residues in the CDR3. Trimming shortened V by 7 bases and J by 3 bases, and 10 bases separated the two germline ends. Germline lookup yields CDR1 KGHDR and CDR2 SFDVKD. Sequenced sample: PBMCs or a T cell subset sorted from them (not recorded which). The receptor was derived from an adult woman who had mild COVID-19 (a few samples of this study predate the infection). Cell type and time point are not known. The chain combines TRBV24-1 with TRBJ2-3; either TRBD1 or TRBD2 may supply D (5 bases each). CDR3 in amino acids: CATRGPRTDTQYF. CDR3 nucleotide sequence: TGTGCCACCAGGGGACCCCGGACAGATACGCAGTATTTT.